The 11 T cell receptor beta chains listed next were all sequenced from one sample in a study of beta chain features in type 1 diabetes. The investigators reverse transcribed all of the isolated RNA, so they sequenced expressed TCRB transcripts. Assay: immunoSEQ multiplex PCR; the TCRdb copy retains only in-frame clones and omits some. The profile shows almost 350,000 clones, 6.5% to 10% of them singletons. The sequencing sample was made of central memory CD4+ T cells from blood. The receptors come from a woman aged 18-29 years in good health.

This chain uses TRBV4-1 with TRBJ2-1, with unresolved D. This CDR3 has 17 amino acids. Germline CDR1 and CDR2: MGHRA and YSYEKL. Trimming took 4 bases from V and 3 from J, leaving 19 bases between them. CDR3 protein: CASSPLGSNRGYNEQFF. In DNA, the CDR3 is TGCGCCAGCAGCCCCCTGGGATCCAATCGAGGCTACAATGAGCAGTTCTTC.

This clone appeared many times. This CDR3 reads CASSLARGGSYEQYF. CDR3 DNA: TGTGCCAGCAGCTTAGCTCGGGGGGGCTCCTACGAGCAGTACTTC. The rearrangement joins TRBV7-9 to TRBJ2-7, with TRBD2 identical over 8 bases. This CDR3 contains 15 residues. V lost 0 bases and J lost 0; bases outside the gene matches: 1. CDR1 and CDR2 (germline): SEHNR, FQNEAQ (reference sequence).

This clone showed up just a few times. This sequence joins TRBV4-3 and TRBJ2-3, with D possibly being TRBD1 (6 bases). The CDR3 is made up of 16 amino acids. The ends were cut back, 1 base at V and 0 bases at J, with 11 bases in the middle. Germline V gene lookup returns CDR1 LGHNA and CDR2 YSLEER. CDR3 protein: CASSQGTGISTDTQYF. The CDR3 nucleotides are TGCGCCAGCAGCCAAGGTACAGGGATTAGCACAGATACGCAGTATTTT.

The rearrangement joins TRBV18 to TRBJ1-2, with D tentatively TRBD1 (5 bases). This CDR3 spans 17 amino acids. Germline V gene lookup returns CDR1 KGHSH and CDR2 LQKENI. Deletions cut 3 bases from V and 0 bases from J, with 17 bases between. CDR3 residues: CASSPGDGGSSNYGYTF. The CDR3 region has the DNA TGTGCCAGCTCACCCGGGGACGGCGGTTCGTCTAACTATGGCTACACCTTC.

A note on this clone: A read error is possible here, since a much larger clone lies one base away. This CDR3 is also generated by other DNA sequences in the sample. In DNA form, the CDR3 reads TGTGCCAGCTCACCGGCGGCAGGGGGGCGTGAGCAGTACTTC. Encoded protein: CASSPAAGGREQYF. The chain recombines TRBV18 with TRBJ2-7; D is perhaps TRBD1 (7 bases). CDR1 KGHSH and CDR2 LQKENI come from the germline V gene. V was cut by 3 bases and J by 7 bases, with 16 bases left in between. There are 14 residues in the CDR3.

This clone was counted a few times. The rearrangement uses TRBV11-2 and TRBJ2-2; 9 bases map to TRBD2. The V and J ends lost 7 bases and 3 bases, in that order; junction bases with no gene match: 9. The CDR3 contains 16 residues. Germline assignment: CDR1 SGHAT and CDR2 FQNNGV. In nucleotides, the CDR3 is TGTGCCAGCACCTCCGTAGCGGGAGTGTACACCGGGGAGCTGTTTTTT. It encodes CASTSVAGVYTGELFF.

This clone was seen repeatedly, ten times or more. The genes are TRBV28 and TRBJ2-1; 12 nucleotides match TRBD2. Germline V CDR1 and CDR2: MDHEN, SYDVKM. The junction had 14 bases not matched to a gene; V was cut back by 2 bases and J by 0 bases. The CDR3 extends over 21 amino acids. CDR3 loop: CASSLPSGLAGYLSSYNEQFF. For the CDR3, the DNA is TGTGCCAGCAGTTTACCGTCCGGACTAGCGGGGTACCTTAGCTCCTACAATGAGCAGTTCTTC.

V gene TRBV7-9 combines with J gene TRBJ2-1; D is tentatively TRBD1 or TRBD2 (5 bases each). The CDR3 runs to 13 residues. Germline-derived CDR1 and CDR2 are SEHNR and FQNEAQ (reference sequence). Between the trimmed V and J ends, which lost 2 bases and 7 bases, there was a span of 9 bases. The DNA of the CDR3 is TGTGCCAGCAGCTTAAGTGGGGGAAATGAGCAGTTCTTC. Amino acids: CASSLSGGNEQFF.

This clone was counted a few times. The V and J genes are TRBV6-6 and TRBJ2-5; tentative D call: TRBD1 (5 bases). CDR1 MNHNY and CDR2 SVGAGI come from the germline V gene (reference sequence). This CDR3 region has 14 residues. The V gene lost 2 bases and the J gene lost 5 bases, with 12 bases spanning the gap. This chain's CDR3 is CASSYQGPEETQYF. CDR3 sequence (DNA): TGTGCCAGCAGTTACCAGGGCCCGGAGGAGACCCAGTACTTC.

This chain uses TRBV11-2 with TRBJ2-3; possibly TRBD1 for D (7 bases). The CDR3 extends over 16 amino acids. Trimming took off 5 bases at V and 1 base at J, with 16 bases between the two ends. Germline V lookup: CDR1 SGHAT, CDR2 FQNNGV. The CDR3 coding sequence is TGTGCCAGCAGCGGCGGGACAGCGGAAGGCACAGATACGCAGTATTTT. Its translation is CASSGGTAEGTDTQYF.

The chain uses TRBV5-4 and TRBJ2-7; D is possibly TRBD2 (5 bases). V was cut by 2 bases and J by 6 bases, with 21 bases left in between. Germline loops: CDR1 SGHNT, CDR2 YYREEE (reference sequence). CDR3 length equals 16 residues. The CDR3 protein is CASSLQTSITTIEQYF. DNA of the CDR3: TGTGCCAGCAGCTTACAAACATCTATTACGACTATCGAGCAGTACTTC.